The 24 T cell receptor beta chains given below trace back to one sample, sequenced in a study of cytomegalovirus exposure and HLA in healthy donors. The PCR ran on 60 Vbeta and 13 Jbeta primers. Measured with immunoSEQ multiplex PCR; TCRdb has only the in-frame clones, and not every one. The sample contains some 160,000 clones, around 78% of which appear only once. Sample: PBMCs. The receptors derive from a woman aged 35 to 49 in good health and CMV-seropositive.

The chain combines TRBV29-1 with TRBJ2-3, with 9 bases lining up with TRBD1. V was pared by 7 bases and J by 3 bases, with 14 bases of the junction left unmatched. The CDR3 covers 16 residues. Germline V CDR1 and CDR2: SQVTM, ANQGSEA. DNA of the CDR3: TGCAGCGCGACCGGTAGGGGGGACAGGGTAACAGATACGCAGTATTTT. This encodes CSATGRGDRVTDTQYF.

The CDR3 is CATSEGTLTGELFF. The CDR3 DNA is TGTGCCACCAGCGAGGGGACACTCACCGGGGAGCTGTTTTTT. J is TRBJ2-2 and V is TRBV15; D perhaps matches TRBD1 (6 bases). The V and J ends lost 5 bases and 4 bases respectively, with 11 bases between them. Germline V gene lookup returns CDR1 LNHNV and CDR2 YYDKDF (reference sequence). This CDR3 region has 14 residues.

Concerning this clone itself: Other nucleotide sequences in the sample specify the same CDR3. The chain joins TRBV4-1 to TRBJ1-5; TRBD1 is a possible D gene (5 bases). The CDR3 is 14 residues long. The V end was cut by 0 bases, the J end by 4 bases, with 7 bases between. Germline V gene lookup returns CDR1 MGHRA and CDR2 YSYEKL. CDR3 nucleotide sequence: TGCGCCAGCAGCCAAGAACGGGGGAATCAGCCCCAGCATTTT. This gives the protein CASSQERGNQPQHF.

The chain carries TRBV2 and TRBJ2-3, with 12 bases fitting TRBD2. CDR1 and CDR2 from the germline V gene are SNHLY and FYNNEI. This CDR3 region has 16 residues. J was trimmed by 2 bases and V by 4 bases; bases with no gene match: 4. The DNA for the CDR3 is TGTGCCAGCAGTGGGGGACTAGCGGGCCCCACAGATACGCAGTATTTT. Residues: CASSGGLAGPTDTQYF.

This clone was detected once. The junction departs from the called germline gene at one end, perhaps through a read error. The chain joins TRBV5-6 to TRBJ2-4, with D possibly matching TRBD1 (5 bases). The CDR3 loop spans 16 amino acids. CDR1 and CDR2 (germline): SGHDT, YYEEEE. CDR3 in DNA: TGTGCCAGCAGCTTGAGGGGTGTATTGTCCAAAAACAGTCAGTACTTC. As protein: CASSLRGVLSKNSQYF.

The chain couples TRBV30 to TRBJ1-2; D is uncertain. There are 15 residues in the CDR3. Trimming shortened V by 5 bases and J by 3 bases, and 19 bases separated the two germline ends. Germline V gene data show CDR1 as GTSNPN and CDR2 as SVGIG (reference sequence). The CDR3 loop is CAWENSGRGDYGYTF. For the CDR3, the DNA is TGTGCCTGGGAGAACTCCGGACGGGGTGACTATGGCTACACCTTC.

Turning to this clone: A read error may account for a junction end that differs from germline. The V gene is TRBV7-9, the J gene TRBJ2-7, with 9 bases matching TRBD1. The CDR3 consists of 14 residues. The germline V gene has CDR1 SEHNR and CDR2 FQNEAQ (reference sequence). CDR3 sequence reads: CSSSLGTGSVEQYF. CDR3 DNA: TGTTCCAGCAGCTTAGGGACAGGGTCGGTCGAGCAGTACTTC.

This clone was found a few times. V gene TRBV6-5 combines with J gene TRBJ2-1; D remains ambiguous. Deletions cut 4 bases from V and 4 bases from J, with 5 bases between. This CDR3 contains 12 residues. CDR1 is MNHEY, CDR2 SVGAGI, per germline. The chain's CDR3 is CASSSTYNEQFF. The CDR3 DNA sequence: TGTGCCAGCAGTTCGACTTACAATGAGCAGTTCTTC.

The CDR3 is CASSLGRTTHEQYF. For the CDR3, the DNA is TGTGCCAGCAGTCTGGGCCGAACCACCCACGAGCAGTACTTC. The chain uses TRBV6-1 and TRBJ2-7; D is undetermined. V was clipped by 5 bases and J by 5 bases, with 16 bases between them. The CDR3 has 14 residues. Germline V CDR1 and CDR2: MNHNS, SASEGT.

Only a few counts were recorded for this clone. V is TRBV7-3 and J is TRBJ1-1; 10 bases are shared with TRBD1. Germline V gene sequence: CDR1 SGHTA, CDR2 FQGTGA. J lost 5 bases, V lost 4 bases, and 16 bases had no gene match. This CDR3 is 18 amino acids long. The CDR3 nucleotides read TGTGCCAGCAGCTCCCAGACAGGGGGCATGGTCTTGAGAACTGAAGCTTTCTTT. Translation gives CASSSQTGGMVLRTEAFF.

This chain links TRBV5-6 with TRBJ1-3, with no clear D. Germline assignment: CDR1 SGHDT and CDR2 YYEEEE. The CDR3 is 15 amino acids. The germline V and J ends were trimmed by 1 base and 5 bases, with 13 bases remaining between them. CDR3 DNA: TGTGCCAGCAGCTTGTTACCGGTGACTAGAAACACCATATATTTT. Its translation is CASSLLPVTRNTIYF.

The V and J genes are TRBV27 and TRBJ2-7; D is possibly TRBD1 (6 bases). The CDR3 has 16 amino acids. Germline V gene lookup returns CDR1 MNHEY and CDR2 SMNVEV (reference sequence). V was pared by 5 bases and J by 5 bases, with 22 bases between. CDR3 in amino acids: CASSPNDRFGFDEQYF. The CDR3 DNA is TGTGCCAGCAGTCCCAACGACAGGTTCGGTTTCGACGAGCAGTACTTC.

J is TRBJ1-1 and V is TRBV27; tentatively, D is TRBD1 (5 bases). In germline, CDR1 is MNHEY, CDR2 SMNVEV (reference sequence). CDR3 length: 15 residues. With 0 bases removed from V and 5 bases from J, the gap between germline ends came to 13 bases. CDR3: CASSLSYQGGTEAFF. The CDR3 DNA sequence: TGTGCCAGCAGTTTATCGTATCAGGGTGGAACTGAAGCTTTCTTT.

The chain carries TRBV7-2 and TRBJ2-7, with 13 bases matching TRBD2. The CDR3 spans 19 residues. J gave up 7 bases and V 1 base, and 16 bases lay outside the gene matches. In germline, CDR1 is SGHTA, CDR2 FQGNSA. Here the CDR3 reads CASSLVGTSGVGGSGEQYF. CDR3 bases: TGTGCCAGCAGCTTAGTCGGGACTAGCGGGGTTGGAGGGTCCGGAGAGCAGTACTTC.

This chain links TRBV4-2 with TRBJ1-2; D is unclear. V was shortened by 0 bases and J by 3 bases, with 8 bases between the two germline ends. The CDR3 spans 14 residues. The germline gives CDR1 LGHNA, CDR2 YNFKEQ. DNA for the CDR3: TGTGCCAGCAGCCAAGAATCTATAGACTATGGCTACACCTTC. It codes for CASSQESIDYGYTF.

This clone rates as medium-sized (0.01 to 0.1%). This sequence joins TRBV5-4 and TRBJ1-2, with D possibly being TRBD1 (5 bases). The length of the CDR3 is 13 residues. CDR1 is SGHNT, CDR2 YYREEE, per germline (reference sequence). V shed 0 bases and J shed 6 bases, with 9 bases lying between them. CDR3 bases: TGTGCCAGCAGCTTGGGACAGCTAAATGGCTACACCTTC. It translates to CASSLGQLNGYTF.

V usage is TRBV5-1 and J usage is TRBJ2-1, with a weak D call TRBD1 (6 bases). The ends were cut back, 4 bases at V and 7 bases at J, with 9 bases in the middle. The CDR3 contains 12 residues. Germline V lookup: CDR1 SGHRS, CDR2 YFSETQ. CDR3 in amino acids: CASSRTANEQFF. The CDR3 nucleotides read TGCGCCAGCAGCAGGACAGCAAATGAGCAGTTCTTC.

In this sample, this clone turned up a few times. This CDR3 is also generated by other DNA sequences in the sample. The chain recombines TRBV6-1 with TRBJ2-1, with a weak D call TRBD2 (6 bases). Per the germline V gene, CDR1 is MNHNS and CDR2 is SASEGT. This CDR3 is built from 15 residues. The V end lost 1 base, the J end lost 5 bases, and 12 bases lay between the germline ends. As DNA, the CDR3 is TGTGCCAGCAGTGAAGGCGGGGTGGTGAACAATGAGCAGTTCTTC. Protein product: CASSEGGVVNNEQFF.

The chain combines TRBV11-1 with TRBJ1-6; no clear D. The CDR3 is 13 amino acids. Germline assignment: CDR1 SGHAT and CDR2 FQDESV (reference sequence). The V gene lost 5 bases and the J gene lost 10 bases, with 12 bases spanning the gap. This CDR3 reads CASSTPRGSPLHF. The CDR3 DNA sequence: TGTGCCAGCAGCACTCCCAGAGGATCACCCCTCCACTTT.

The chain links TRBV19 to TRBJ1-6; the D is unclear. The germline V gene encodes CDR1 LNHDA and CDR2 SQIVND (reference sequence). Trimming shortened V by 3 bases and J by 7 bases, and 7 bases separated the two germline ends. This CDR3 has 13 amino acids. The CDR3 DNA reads TGTGCCAGTAGTATGCCCGGGAATTCACCCCTCCACTTT. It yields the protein CASSMPGNSPLHF.

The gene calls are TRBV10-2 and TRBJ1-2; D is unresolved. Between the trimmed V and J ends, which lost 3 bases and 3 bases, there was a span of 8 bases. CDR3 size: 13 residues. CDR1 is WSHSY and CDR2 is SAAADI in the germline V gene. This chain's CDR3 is CASSERGDYGYTF. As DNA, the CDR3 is TGCGCCAGCAGTGAACGCGGAGACTATGGCTACACCTTC.

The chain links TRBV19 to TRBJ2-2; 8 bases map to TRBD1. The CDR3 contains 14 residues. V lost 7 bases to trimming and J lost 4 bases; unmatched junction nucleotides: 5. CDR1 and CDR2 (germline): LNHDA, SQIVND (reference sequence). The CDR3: CASNGQGSTGELFF. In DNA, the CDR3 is TGTGCCAGTAACGGACAGGGCAGCACCGGGGAGCTGTTTTTT.

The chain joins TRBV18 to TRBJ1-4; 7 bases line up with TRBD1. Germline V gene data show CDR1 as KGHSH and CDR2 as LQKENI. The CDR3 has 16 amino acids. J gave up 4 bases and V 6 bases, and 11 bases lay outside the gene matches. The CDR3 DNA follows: TGTGCCAGCTCGGACGGGACAGCCCCAAGTAATGAAAAACTGTTTTTT. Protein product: CASSDGTAPSNEKLFF.

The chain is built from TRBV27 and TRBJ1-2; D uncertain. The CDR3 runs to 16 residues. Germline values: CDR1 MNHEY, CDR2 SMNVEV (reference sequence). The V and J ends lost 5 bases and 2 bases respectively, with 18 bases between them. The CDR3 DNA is TGTGCCAGCAGTCAAGCAAGACCCTCAGGCAACTATGGCTACACCTTC. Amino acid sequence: CASSQARPSGNYGYTF.